Listed here are 16 T cell receptor beta chains from one sample, sequenced in a study of a mutant IDH1 vaccine in newly diagnosed glioma. Stated time point: baseline, week 1 (first vaccination visit). As for treatment: pre-vaccination baseline after standard-of-care therapy. Data came from immunoSEQ multiplex PCR; TCRdb stores just in-frame clones and leaves some out. The sample shows about 51,000 clones, over 65% of them seen only once. Sequences were derived from PBMCs, sampled from a glioma patient treated with radiotherapy, temozolomide or both. The receptors come from a woman between 40 and 50 years old with glioma.

DNA of the CDR3: TGTGCCAGCTCACCTTCCTCCGAATCACCCCTCCACTTT. Translated: CASSPSSESPLHF. The chain joins TRBV18 to TRBJ1-6; no reliable D call. The CDR3 has 13 residues. Germline assignment: CDR1 KGHSH and CDR2 LQKENI. Deletions cut 3 bases from V and 10 bases from J, with 10 bases between.

This clone was observed a few times. J is TRBJ1-5 and V is TRBV4-1; D is possibly TRBD1 (5 bases). The CDR3 consists of 15 residues. CDR1 is MGHRA and CDR2 is YSYEKL in the germline V gene. V lost 3 bases to trimming and J lost 0 bases, with 9 bases between them. The CDR3 sequence: CASSHEGTSNQPQHF. For the CDR3, the DNA is TGCGCCAGCAGCCATGAGGGGACTAGCAATCAGCCCCAGCATTTT.

The rearrangement joins TRBV7-2 to TRBJ1-2; 7 bases align to TRBD1. CDR1 SGHTA and CDR2 FQGNSA come from the germline V gene. This CDR3 spans 16 amino acids. V gave up 1 base and J gave up 6 bases; unmatched junction bases: 11. The CDR3 is CASSLVGRGVGDGYTF. The CDR3 region has the DNA TGTGCCAGCAGCTTAGTAGGCAGGGGGGTCGGTGATGGCTACACCTTC.

The chain uses TRBV4-1 and TRBJ2-2, with D uncertain. Germline V gene sequence: CDR1 MGHRA, CDR2 YSYEKL. The V end was cut by 6 bases, the J end by 0 bases, with 11 bases between. This CDR3 spans 15 amino acids. CDR3 in amino acids: CASRYADPNTGELFF. For the CDR3, the DNA is TGCGCCAGCAGATACGCAGACCCGAACACCGGGGAGCTGTTTTTT.

The chain uses TRBV18 and TRBJ1-1, with D perhaps matching TRBD1 (5 bases). Trimming pared 6 bases from V and 1 base from J, leaving 18 bases between. The CDR3 covers 16 residues. Germline CDR1 KGHSH, CDR2 LQKENI. The CDR3 DNA reads TGTGCCAGCTCCGTGAACCCAGGGCTGCGGAACACTGAAGCTTTCTTT. Translating it yields CASSVNPGLRNTEAFF.

This chain joins TRBV4-1 and TRBJ1-2, with D possibly being TRBD1 (5 bases). The V end lost 0 bases, the J end lost 5 bases, and 10 bases lay between the germline ends. This CDR3 contains 14 residues. Germline lookup yields CDR1 MGHRA and CDR2 YSYEKL. In DNA, the CDR3 is TGCGCCAGCAGCCAAGATAGGGGAGGATATGGCTACACCTTC. It encodes CASSQDRGGYGYTF.

This chain links TRBV13 with TRBJ2-3; D is unclear. Germline assignment: CDR1 PRHDT and CDR2 FYEKMQ (reference sequence). CDR3 length equals 12 residues. V shed 0 bases and J shed 3 bases, with 1 base lying between them. The CDR3 spells CASSLGTDTQYF. The DNA of the CDR3 is TGTGCCAGCAGCTTAGGTACAGATACGCAGTATTTT.

This chain links TRBV6-5 with TRBJ1-2, with D unclear. The CDR3 covers 11 residues. Germline V gene data show CDR1 as MNHEY and CDR2 as SVGAGI. V lost 6 bases to trimming and J lost 8 bases, with 10 bases between them. DNA of the CDR3: TGTGCCAGCAGACGGGGAGGCGGCTACACCTTC. Its translation is CASRRGGGYTF.

CDR3 protein: CASSRDRGGTDTQYF. Written as DNA, the CDR3 is TGTGCCAGCAGCCGTGACAGGGGTGGCACAGATACGCAGTATTTT. This sequence joins TRBV7-2 and TRBJ2-3; 8 bases agree with TRBD1. J gave up 1 base and V 5 bases, and 5 bases lay outside the gene matches. The CDR3 loop spans 15 amino acids. Germline CDR1 and CDR2: SGHTA and FQGNSA.

The CDR3 bases are TGCAGCGTTGAACTCCGGGACACCCGGGGAGGACGAGAGACCCAGTACTTC. Protein sequence: CSVELRDTRGGRETQYF. The V call is TRBV29-1, the J call TRBJ2-5; D is perhaps TRBD1 or TRBD2 (6 bases each). Germline-derived CDR1 and CDR2 are SQVTM and ANQGSEA. Trimming shortened V by 2 bases and J by 4 bases, and 23 bases separated the two germline ends. This CDR3 spans 17 amino acids.

The V and J genes are TRBV11-2 and TRBJ1-4, with D possibly TRBD1 on 5 matching bases. V was pared by 5 bases and J by 8 bases, with 18 bases between. CDR3 length equals 15 residues. Looked up from germline, CDR1 is SGHAT and CDR2 is FQNNGV. In DNA form, the CDR3 reads TGTGCCAGCAGCCCGACCTCCGGGACGAGGGAAAAACTGTTTTTT. This sequence encodes CASSPTSGTREKLFF.

This chain joins TRBV18 and TRBJ1-2; 10 positions match TRBD1. The CDR3 is 16 residues long. Looked up from germline, CDR1 is KGHSH and CDR2 is LQKENI. After removal of 2 bases from V and 1 base from J, the junction contained 4 bases not matched to a gene. CDR3 DNA sequence: TGTGCCAGCTCACCAAGGACAGGGGGTTTTAACTATGGCTACACCTTC. It codes for CASSPRTGGFNYGYTF.

The chain has TRBV7-8 and TRBJ1-2; D is ambiguous. There are 14 residues in the CDR3. With 1 base removed from V and 3 bases from J, the gap between germline ends came to 9 bases. CDR1 SGHVS and CDR2 FQNEAQ come from the germline V gene. The CDR3 coding sequence is TGTGCCAGCAGCTTAGAAGGGCTTGACTATGGCTACACCTTC. It yields the protein CASSLEGLDYGYTF.

This clone has only one observation. The CDR3 protein is CASSRRRGSTYEQYF. Here the CDR3 DNA reads TGTGCCAGCAGCCGGAGACGGGGTTCCACCTACGAGCAGTACTTC. This chain connects TRBV5-6 to TRBJ2-7, with D perhaps TRBD2 (5 bases). Trimming cost V 4 bases and J 2 bases, with 16 bases left between them. The CDR3 length is 15 residues. The germline V gene has CDR1 SGHDT and CDR2 YYEEEE. The full variable domain, completed using reference TRBV5-6 and TRBJ2-7, is DAGVTQSPTHLIKTRGQQVTLRCSPKSGHDTVSWYQQALGQGPQFIFQYYEEEERQRGNFPDRFSGHQFPNYSSELNVNALLLGDSALYLCASSRRRGSTYEQYFGPGTRLTVT.

This chain joins TRBV5-4 and TRBJ2-3; D is tentatively TRBD1 or TRBD2 (5 bases each). Germline-derived CDR1 and CDR2 are SGHNT and YYREEE (reference sequence). Deletions cut 10 bases from V and 5 bases from J, with 14 bases between. CDR3 length equals 12 residues. The CDR3 nucleotides are TGTGCCGGAGGTCGTGGGGGAGATACGCAGTATTTT. As protein: CAGGRGGDTQYF.

The chain joins TRBV27 to TRBJ1-3; weak D call: TRBD1 (5 bases). Germline values: CDR1 MNHEY, CDR2 SMNVEV (reference sequence). The CDR3 is 14 residues long. V lost 9 bases and J 3 bases, leaving 15 bases between the germline ends. The CDR3 protein is CARPRGVIGNTIYF. The CDR3 nucleotides read TGTGCCAGGCCAAGAGGGGTAATTGGAAACACCATATATTTT.